These T cell receptor beta chains were read from a single sample in a study of tumor and adjacent non-tumor tissue in lung cancer. TCRdb called the multiplex PCR reads again in MiXCR, with one record for every CDR3 protein. The sample gives about 140,000 distinct CDR3 sequences, approximately 64% of which show up once; around a sixth is in the top ten. Sequencing was performed on lung tumor tissue. These TCRs come from a man in his 60s with small cell lung cancer. The CDR3 runs from the conserved cysteine through the conserved F or W. D genes are given only for firm matches. The listing skips clone size in some rows; elsewhere it reads once, few, many or a size class.

TRBJ2-2	TRBD2	.	TRBV5-3	16	CTRSLGLAENTGELFF	TGTACCAGAAGCTTGGGACTAGCGGAAAACACCGGGGAGCTGTTTTTT
TRBJ2-1	.	many	TRBV11-2	13	CASSWAGSNEQFF	TGTGCCAGCAGCTGGGCAGGGAGCAATGAGCAGTTCTTC
TRBJ1-5	.	.	TRBV4-2	15	CASSQERRPSWPQHF	TGTGCCAGCAGCCAAGAACGGAGGCCGAGTTGGCCCCAGCATTTT
TRBJ2-5	.	.	TRBV5-6	13	CASSGTGWETQYF	TGTGCCAGCAGCGGGACGGGTTGGGAGACCCAGTACTTC
TRBJ2-1	TRBD2	.	TRBV11-3	15	CASRPSGRAYNDQFF	TGTGCTAGCAGACCAAGCGGGAGGGCCTACAATGACCAGTTCTTC
TRBJ2-1	.	.	TRBV11-1	13	CVSSWTIQNEQFF	TGTGTCAGCAGCTGGACTATCCAAAATGAACAGTTCTTC
TRBJ2-5	.	.	TRBV6-1	14	CASILDRGRETQYF	.
TRBJ1-2	.	many	TRBV20-1	15	CSAREGPEDLYGYTF	TGCAGTGCTAGAGAAGGTCCAGAGGACCTCTATGGCTACACCTTC
TRBJ1-4	.	.	TRBV5-5	13	CASSSGNNEKLFF	TGTGCCAGCAGCTCCGGGAACAATGAAAAACTGTTTTTT
TRBJ1-1	.	.	TRBV10-3	14	CVISEWSGGTEAFF	TGTGTCATCAGTGAGTGGTCCGGCGGCACTGAAGCGTTCTTT
TRBJ2-2	.	once	TRBV11-2	13	CDSSSSLTRELFF	TGTGACAGCAGCTCTAGCCTCACCCGGGAGCTGTTTTTT
TRBJ1-1	TRBD1	many	TRBV4-1	16	CASTETHRGRLAEAFF	TGCGCCAGCACCGAAACCCACAGGGGGCGGTTGGCTGAAGCTTTCTTT
TRBJ2-1	TRBD2	.	TRBV20-1	16	CSVPPIAGGSYNEQFF	TGCAGTGTTCCCCCTATAGCGGGAGGCTCCTACAATGAGCAGTTCTTC
TRBJ2-5	TRBD1	many	TRBV11-2	15	CASSLGQGNQETQYF	TGTGCCAGCAGCTTAGGACAGGGAAATCAAGAGACCCAGTACTTC